Detailed here is one TCR beta chain. Its antigen is unknown. V lost 5 bases to trimming and J lost 0 bases, with 19 bases between them. CDR1 is MDHEN, CDR2 SYDVKM, per germline. CDR3 length: 17 residues. 5'RACE primed from the constant segment yielded TCR alpha and TCR beta cDNA libraries bearing sample barcodes and UMIs. TCRdb reprocessed the 5' RACE reads with MiXCR, giving one entry per CDR3 protein. The sample yields around 200,000 distinct CDR3 sequences, approximately 18% seen once. The data were obtained in a study of T-cell memory formation after mild COVID-19. Study results and limitations: Clones shrinking from day 15 to 85 showed even CD4/CD8 mixes; later expanders tilted CD4+. Among CD4+ contracting clones, most were CM and EM, and CD8+ ones EMRA. Memory from before infection featured some responding clones, which suggests cross-reactive memory joined.

The clonotype originates from a man between 18 and 29 years old who had mild COVID-19 (a few samples of this study predate the infection). Cell type and time point are not known. The sequenced sample was PBMCs or a T cell subset sorted from them (not recorded which). This chain uses TRBV28 with TRBJ1-1; no reliable D call. The CDR3 DNA follows: TGTGCCAGCAGTCCCGGCGGGCGGTGGACCCTGAACACTGAAGCTTTCTTT. Translated, it gives CASSPGGRWTLNTEAFF.